The rows below give T cell receptor beta chains drawn from one sample of a study of control samples from healthy donors and cancer patients. Assay used: immunoSEQ multiplex PCR; TCRdb lists only in-frame clones, some missing. The sample consists of 150,000 to 200,000 clones, roughly nine tenths of them appearing once. The specimen was blood. Receptors originate from a man aged 25-40 years in good health. Each CDR3 is given without its conserved first and last residue. The order of the fields is J gene, V gene, CDR3 protein.

TRBJ2-1,TRBV7-2,ASSITSGPYNEQF
TRBJ2-1,TRBV5-6,ASSRLSGGLSYNEQF
TRBJ1-3,TRBV18,ASSPRGDQTGGSGNTIY
TRBJ2-1,TRBV28,ASSLAGASYNEQF
TRBJ1-1,TRBV19,ASSMRTEAF
TRBJ2-3,TRBV19,ASSPGQVGSDTQY
TRBJ1-1,TRBV2,ASKLLGAGTEAF
TRBJ2-7,TRBV15,ATSWGGGRSPGEQY
TRBJ2-3,TRBV4-1,ASSQPIPGLAGERTDTQY
TRBJ1-1,TRBV7-8,ASSLVSGGNTEAF
TRBJ1-2,TRBV2,ASNLGQGAGYT
TRBJ1-1,TRBV30,AWSRRGDGVNTEAF
TRBJ2-3,TRBV7-9,ATRQANTDTQY
TRBJ1-2,TRBV7-9,ASSLDRGPNYGYT
TRBJ2-5,TRBV25-1,ASSIYNHSGEGETQY
TRBJ2-2,TRBV6-2/TRBV6-3,ASSSGRRDTGELF
TRBJ2-5,TRBV14,ASSHTSAGETQY
TRBJ1-2,TRBV6-1,ASSEAHRGDGYT
TRBJ1-2,TRBV6-5,ASSSGAMRGYT
TRBJ2-7,TRBV6-1,ASSEGRTASYEQY
TRBJ1-5,TRBV20-1,SASRTVSNDQPQH
TRBJ2-1,TRBV7-3,ASSLGIYNEQF
TRBJ1-1,TRBV6-2/TRBV6-3,ASSSAGGNTEAF
TRBJ1-2,TRBV14,ASSHTYRGRYYGYT
TRBJ2-2,TRBV5-6,ASSLGATRNTGELF
TRBJ1-2,TRBV2,ASRPRQTPYGYT
TRBJ2-7,TRBV2,ASSEGQGKVAYEQY
TRBJ1-4,TRBV28,ASSLGQGPEKLF
TRBJ1-5,TRBV27,ASSFSGGILG
TRBJ2-3,TRBV5-4,ASSLQGAGTDTQY
TRBJ1-2,TRBV12-1,ASSPSQGAWDGYT
TRBJ1-6,TRBV12-2,ASRQAREGPPLH
TRBJ2-7,TRBV5-1,ASGPNSYEQY
TRBJ1-1,TRBV28,ASSLTSTGNTEAF
TRBJ2-1,TRBV5-1,ASSFLEEQF
TRBJ2-2,TRBV13,ASSLGGLDTGELF
TRBJ2-7,TRBV5-1,ASSSLGAYEQY
TRBJ2-1,TRBV10-3,AISEYGGSSYNEQF
TRBJ2-1,TRBV4-2,ASSQEAAYNEQF
TRBJ1-3,TRBV6-6,ASSYPPGQGSNTIY
TRBJ2-3,TRBV5-1,ASSPGVQTTDTQY
TRBJ2-7,TRBV30,AWSVGDRDVYEQY
TRBJ1-6,TRBV5-1,ASSLGQIGNSPLH
TRBJ1-1,TRBV9,ASSVATQGANTEAF
TRBJ2-1,TRBV4-3,ASSQGDRYNEQF